This T cell receptor (beta chain) is drawn from a study of regulatory and conventional T cells in RAG deficiency. This CDR3 is built from 15 residues. From germline, CDR1 is SGHRS and CDR2 YFSETQ. Trimming took 3 bases from V and 1 from J; bases not matched to a gene: 6. In regard to this clone: Its antigen remains unidentified.

The study's findings and limits: Shannon entropy fell and Simpson indices rose in RAG-deficient patients. Other subsets showed 9.5 to 10-fold reductions, but Treg unique TCR beta sequences fell about 92-fold in these patients. In Omenn syndrome, Treg and Tconv repertoires overlapped >80%.

Genomic DNA came from blood conventional CD4+ T cells gated CD25-low CD127-high. TCRdb keeps only in-frame clones here, not all; method: immunoSEQ multiplex PCR. Of approximately 35,000 clones listed, roughly three quarters were seen once; the top ten hold roughly 3.5%. These records were also assigned to another study, of regulatory T cells. That source adds: The PCR used 52 TRBV and 13 TRBJ primers. Regulatory T cells showed the strongest V-J pair restriction and V/J gene skewing among patient repertoires.

The sample taken for sequencing was CD4+ effector T cells sorted from blood. The clonotype was recovered from a human donor in good health. The chain joins TRBV5-1 to TRBJ1-2, with 7 bases aligning to TRBD1. CDR3: CASSSEGAINYGYTF. CDR3 nucleotide sequence: TGCGCCAGCAGCTCTGAGGGGGCGATTAACTATGGCTACACCTTC.